The 8 T cell receptor beta chains listed next were all sequenced from one sample in a study of PD-L1 blockade in urothelial cancer. Documented time point: pretreatment peripheral blood. The table came from immunoSEQ multiplex PCR; TCRdb's copy has only in-frame clones and leaves some out. The sample carries approximately 72,000 clones, 70% to 90% recorded once. The specimen was PBMCs, collected around atezolizumab (anti-PD-L1) treatment. These receptors were obtained from a man in his sixties with urothelial cancer.

The rearrangement uses TRBV7-2 and TRBJ2-5; D is perhaps TRBD1 (7 bases). CDR3 length: 16 residues. Trimming cost V 0 bases and J 1 base, with 12 bases left between them. The germline V gene encodes CDR1 SGHTA and CDR2 FQGNSA. The CDR3: CASSLAQGGGQETQYF. The CDR3 coding sequence is TGTGCCAGCAGCTTAGCGCAGGGGGGAGGCCAAGAGACCCAGTACTTC.

The chain combines TRBV7-3 with TRBJ2-3, with TRBD1 matching over 9 bases. The CDR3 spans 18 residues. V shed 1 base, J shed 4 bases, and the junction held 12 bases outside the gene matches. CDR1 SGHTA and CDR2 FQGTGA come from the germline V gene. CDR3 nucleotides: TGTGCCAGCAGCTTAAGGGGGGGACAGGGATACAGGGCAGATACGCAGTATTTT. Protein: CASSLRGGQGYRADTQYF.

This clone has a single count. Compared with germline, one end of the junction differs, possibly owing to a read error. The chain couples TRBV30 to TRBJ2-1; D remains ambiguous. The CDR3 loop spans 12 amino acids. The V gene's germline CDR1 is GTSNPN and CDR2 SVGIG (reference sequence). The CDR3 reads CAWARGYDEQFF. Here the CDR3 DNA reads TGTGCCTGGGCCCGAGGCTACGATGAGCAGTTCTTC.

This sequence joins TRBV10-2 and TRBJ2-1; 7 nucleotides line up with TRBD2. The germline CDR1 and CDR2 sequences are WSHSY and SAAADI. J was trimmed by 9 bases and V by 7 bases; bases with no gene match: 3. This CDR3 region has 11 residues. CDR3 in amino acids: CASTRGSEQFF. The CDR3 bases are TGCGCCAGCACGCGGGGGAGTGAGCAGTTCTTC.

The genes are TRBV9 and TRBJ2-1, with 11 bases lining up with TRBD2. The ends lost 0 bases at V and 4 bases at J; junction bases unmatched: 0. This CDR3 comprises 15 residues. CDR1 and CDR2 from the germline V gene are SGDLS and YYNGEE. The CDR3 loop reads CASSVGLAGYNEQFF. The CDR3 nucleotides are TGTGCCAGCAGCGTAGGACTAGCGGGGTACAATGAGCAGTTCTTC.

This clone has a handful of counts. The V call is TRBV30, the J call TRBJ1-2; 9 bases are shared with TRBD1. CDR1 is GTSNPN and CDR2 is SVGIG in the germline V gene (reference sequence). The CDR3 loop spans 13 amino acids. The V segment lost 4 bases and the J segment 7 bases; nucleotides outside the gene matches: 7. CDR3 residues: CAWIGQGLGGYTF. The CDR3 bases are TGTGCCTGGATCGGACAGGGGTTAGGTGGCTACACCTTC.

The chain employs TRBV5-6 and TRBJ1-2, with 10 bases that match TRBD1. With V trimmed by 4 bases and J by 5 bases, 8 bases remained unmatched. There are 15 residues in the CDR3. CDR1 and CDR2 (germline): SGHDT, YYEEEE. DNA for the CDR3: TGTGCCAGCAGCACTGGGACAGGGGAACTATATGGCTACACCTTC. As protein: CASSTGTGELYGYTF.

The rearrangement uses TRBV5-1 and TRBJ2-5; D might be TRBD2 (5 bases). Germline V CDR1 and CDR2: SGHRS, YFSETQ. This CDR3 contains 9 residues. The CDR3 is CATGETQYF. The CDR3 region has the DNA TGCGCTACGGGGGAGACCCAGTACTTC.